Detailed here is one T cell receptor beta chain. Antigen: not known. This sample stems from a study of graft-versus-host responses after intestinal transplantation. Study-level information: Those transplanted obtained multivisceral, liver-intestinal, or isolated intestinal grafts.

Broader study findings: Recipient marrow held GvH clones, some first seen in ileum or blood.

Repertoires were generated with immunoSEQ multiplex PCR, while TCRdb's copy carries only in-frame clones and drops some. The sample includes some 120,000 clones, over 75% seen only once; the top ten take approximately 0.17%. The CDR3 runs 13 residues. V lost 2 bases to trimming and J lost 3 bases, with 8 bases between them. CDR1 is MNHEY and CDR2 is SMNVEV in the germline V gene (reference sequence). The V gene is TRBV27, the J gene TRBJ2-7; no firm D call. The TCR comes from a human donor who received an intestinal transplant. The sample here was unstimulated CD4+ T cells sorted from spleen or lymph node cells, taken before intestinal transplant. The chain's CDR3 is CASSLGQYYEQYF. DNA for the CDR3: TGTGCCAGCAGTTTAGGTCAGTACTACGAGCAGTACTTC.